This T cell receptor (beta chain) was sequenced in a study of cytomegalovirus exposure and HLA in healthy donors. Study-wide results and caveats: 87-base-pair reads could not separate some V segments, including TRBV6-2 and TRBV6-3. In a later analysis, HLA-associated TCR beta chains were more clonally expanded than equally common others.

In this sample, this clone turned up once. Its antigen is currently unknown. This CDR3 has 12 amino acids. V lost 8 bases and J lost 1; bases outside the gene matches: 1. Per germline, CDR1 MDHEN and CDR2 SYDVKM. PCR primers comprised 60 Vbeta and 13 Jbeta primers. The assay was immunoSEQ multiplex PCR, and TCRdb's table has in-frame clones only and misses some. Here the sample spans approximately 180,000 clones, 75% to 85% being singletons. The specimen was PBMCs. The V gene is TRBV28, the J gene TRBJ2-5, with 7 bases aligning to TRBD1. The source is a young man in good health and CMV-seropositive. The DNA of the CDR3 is TGTGCCAGCGGGACAGTCCAAGAGACCCAGTACTTC. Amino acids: CASGTVQETQYF.